The sequence of this TCR beta chain was determined in a study of T cell responses to AZD1222 COVID-19 vaccine. Overall study context: Second doses were pooled across both intervals (about 4 or about 12 weeks).

TCRdb's copy holds only in-frame clones and misses some; the assay was immunoSEQ multiplex PCR. The data hold more than 100,000 clones, with roughly 84% observed a single time. The V gene lost 7 bases and the J gene lost 5 bases, with 17 bases spanning the gap. The CDR3 spans 15 residues. The germline CDR1 and CDR2 sequences are LNHDA and SQIVND (reference sequence). Remarks on this clone: The antigen is unknown.

Study-wide results and limits: Females made up more of the donors, who were largely white British, and clonal diversity may have come out too low.

This specimen was peripheral blood, taken on day 0 of AZD1222 vaccination. The source is an adult in good health. V is TRBV19 and J is TRBJ2-2; D gene uncertain. CDR3 residues: CASNPGYGLTGELFF. Here the CDR3 DNA reads TGTGCCAGTAACCCGGGCTACGGATTGACCGGGGAGCTGTTTTTT. Based on the CDR3 plus reference TRBV19 and TRBJ2-2, the full variable domain is DGGITQSPKYLFRKEGQNVTLSCEQNLNHDAMYWYRQDPGQGLRLIYYSQIVNDFQKGDIAEGYSVSREKKESFPLTVTSAQKNPTAFYLCASNPGYGLTGELFFGEGSRLTVL.